The 25 T cell receptor beta chains below come from one sample, sequenced in a study of a mutant IDH1 vaccine in newly diagnosed glioma. Measured with immunoSEQ multiplex PCR; TCRdb has only the in-frame clones, and not every one. The table records roughly 38,000 clones, 60% to 85% of them present only once. The antigens for these receptors are not known. Regarding time point: week 23, last vaccination. The study gave 300 ug of mutant IDH1 20-mer peptide per vaccine dose, with topical imiquimod. This specimen consisted of PBMCs, obtained from a glioma patient whose treatment included an IDH1 peptide vaccine. Every receptor here comes from a middle-aged woman with glioma. Some clones in this sample may be carry-over from other donors' samples.

The chain combines TRBV25-1 with TRBJ1-2; D gene unclear. The V gene's germline CDR1 is MGHDK and CDR2 SYGVNS. The CDR3 sequence is 11 residues long. The V end lost 10 bases, the J end lost 6 bases, and 12 bases lay between the germline ends. CDR3 nucleotide sequence: TGTGCCACCTCACTCGGGGATGGCTACACCTTC. This codes for CATSLGDGYTF.

This clone showed up just a few times. The chain uses TRBV6-4 and TRBJ2-3; 9 positions agree with TRBD2. Trimming cost V 6 bases and J 6 bases; bases outside gene matches: 13. CDR3 size: 16 residues. Looked up from germline, CDR1 is MRHNA and CDR2 is SNTAGT. The CDR3 DNA follows: TGTGCCAGCAGCCCTGAAGGGGCGGGGGGGCCGGATACGCAGTATTTT. Its protein is CASSPEGAGGPDTQYF.

V is TRBV7-9 and J is TRBJ1-1, with a tentative D call TRBD1 (6 bases). The V and J ends lost 1 base and 4 bases respectively, with 13 bases between them. The V gene's germline CDR1 is SEHNR and CDR2 FQNEAQ (reference sequence). The CDR3 spans 15 residues. CDR3 protein: CASSLGTGRGTEAFF. The CDR3 DNA reads as TGTGCCAGCAGCTTAGGTACAGGGAGAGGCACTGAAGCTTTCTTT.

The gene calls are TRBV4-1 and TRBJ2-5; 8 bases map to TRBD2. Germline lookup yields CDR1 MGHRA and CDR2 YSYEKL. J gave up 5 bases and V 4 bases, and 9 bases lay outside the gene matches. This CDR3 has 15 residues. DNA of the CDR3: TGCGCCAGCAGCCGCCCTTTCCCGGGGGGGGAGACCCAGTACTTC. Its protein is CASSRPFPGGETQYF.

This chain connects TRBV28 to TRBJ1-4, with 10 nucleotides matching TRBD1. V shed 6 bases, J shed 4 bases, and the junction held 5 bases outside the gene matches. CDR1 is MDHEN, CDR2 SYDVKM, per germline. CDR3 length equals 15 residues. In DNA form, the CDR3 reads TGTGCCAGCAGGACAGGGGGCGCGGGTAATGAAAAACTGTTTTTT. Its translation is CASRTGGAGNEKLFF. Using reference TRBV28 and TRBJ1-4 for the parts outside the CDR3, the full variable domain is DVKVTQSSRYLVKRTGEKVFLECVQDMDHENMFWYRQDPGLGLRLIYFSYDVKMKEKGDIPEGYSVSREKKERFSLILESASTNQTSMYLCASRTGGAGNEKLFFGSGTQLSVL.

The V gene is TRBV11-3, the J gene TRBJ2-3; D remains unclear. The CDR3 has 14 residues. The germline V gene has CDR1 SGHNT and CDR2 YENEEA. V was pared by 3 bases and J by 0 bases, with 7 bases between. The DNA for the CDR3 is TGTGCCAGCAGCTTGGCCCGTAGCACAGATACGCAGTATTTT. It yields the protein CASSLARSTDTQYF.

This clone was found a few times. V gene TRBV15 combines with J gene TRBJ1-1, with TRBD1 matching over 9 bases. This CDR3 spans 16 amino acids. V shed 2 bases, J shed 1 base, and the junction held 5 bases outside the gene matches. Germline loops: CDR1 LNHNV, CDR2 YYDKDF (reference sequence). The CDR3 DNA reads as TGTGCCACCAGCAGAACGGGGACAGGGAGGAACACTGAAGCTTTCTTT. Its translation: CATSRTGTGRNTEAFF.

This clone was observed once. CDR3 sequence: CSADRRTGELFF. The CDR3 coding sequence is TGCAGCGCGGACAGGCGGACCGGGGAGCTGTTTTTT. This chain uses TRBV29-1 with TRBJ2-2; 7 nucleotides line up with TRBD1. CDR1 is SQVTM and CDR2 is ANQGSEA in the germline V gene. The J segment lost 5 bases and the V segment lost 7 bases, leaving 4 bases of the junction unmatched. CDR3 size: 12 residues.

This sequence joins TRBV5-1 and TRBJ1-2; weak D call: TRBD1 (5 bases). Trimming took 1 base from V and 10 from J, leaving 14 bases between them. The germline V gene has CDR1 SGHRS and CDR2 YFSETQ. The length of the CDR3 is 13 residues. The CDR3 spells CASSLTSQGDYTF. In nucleotides, the CDR3 is TGCGCCAGCAGCTTGACATCTCAGGGTGACTACACCTTC.

The J gene is TRBJ2-7, the V gene TRBV9; D possibly matches TRBD1 or TRBD2 (5 bases each). The CDR3 sequence is 14 residues long. Germline-derived CDR1 and CDR2 are SGDLS and YYNGEE. V was trimmed by 4 bases and J by 5 bases, leaving 16 bases between them. The CDR3 bases are TGTGCCAGCAGCATGACCGGGGCTTACAACGAGCAGTACTTC. This sequence encodes CASSMTGAYNEQYF.

The V gene is TRBV28, the J gene TRBJ2-3; perhaps D is TRBD1 or TRBD2 (5 bases each). CDR3 length: 14 residues. V was cut by 8 bases and J by 0 bases, with 12 bases left in between. CDR1 is MDHEN, CDR2 SYDVKM, per germline. The CDR3 region has the DNA TGTGCCAGCTACCGGGACCCAAGCACAGATACGCAGTATTTT. Translating it yields CASYRDPSTDTQYF.

The chain recombines TRBV19 with TRBJ1-1; D remains ambiguous. The germline V gene encodes CDR1 LNHDA and CDR2 SQIVND (reference sequence). Deletions cut 6 bases from V and 3 bases from J, with 8 bases between. CDR3 length: 12 amino acids. The CDR3 nucleotides read TGTGCCAGTAGCTCAGGTTACACTGAAGCTTTCTTT. This translates into CASSSGYTEAFF.

This clone was observed a few times. The junction differs from germline at one of its ends, possibly a read error. V and J are TRBV5-1 and TRBJ2-7; 7 positions agree with TRBD2. From germline, CDR1 is SGHRS and CDR2 YFSETQ. The CDR3 length is 13 residues. This CDR3 reads CASTGGPNYKQYF. The CDR3 nucleotides read TGCGCCAGCACGGGGGGACCGAACTACAAGCAGTACTTC.

The chain combines TRBV7-9 with TRBJ1-4; 8 bases are a match to TRBD1. This CDR3 is built from 14 residues. The germline gives CDR1 SEHNR, CDR2 FQNEAQ (reference sequence). Trimming took 5 bases from V and 3 from J; bases not matched to a gene: 2. The CDR3 DNA follows: TGTGCCAGCAGCCGGGACAGGCCTAATGAAAAACTGTTTTTT. Translated, it gives CASSRDRPNEKLFF. The full variable domain, its missing parts supplied by reference TRBV7-9 and TRBJ1-4, is DTGVSQNPRHKITKRGQNVTFRCDPISEHNRLYWYRQTLGQGPEFLTYFQNEAQLEKSRLLSDRFSAERPKGSFSTLEIQRTEQGDSAMYLCASSRDRPNEKLFFGSGTQLSVL.

This chain connects TRBV7-9 to TRBJ2-1; 9 bases agree with TRBD1. Per the germline V gene, CDR1 is SEHNR and CDR2 is FQNEAQ (reference sequence). This CDR3 has 14 residues. With V trimmed by 7 bases and J by 5 bases, 6 bases remained unmatched. CDR3 nucleotide sequence: TGTGCCAGCAACCGGGACAGGGTAGACAATGAGCAGTTCTTC. Translating it yields CASNRDRVDNEQFF.

Only a few counts were recorded for this clone. The genes are TRBV2 and TRBJ2-1; no clear D gene. This CDR3 has 11 residues. Trimming took off 7 bases at V and 4 bases at J, with 5 bases between the two ends. CDR1 and CDR2 from the germline V gene are SNHLY and FYNNEI. CDR3 loop: CASIQYNEQFF. The CDR3 bases are TGTGCCAGCATCCAGTACAATGAGCAGTTCTTC.

This chain joins TRBV5-6 and TRBJ1-4, with 7 bases aligning to TRBD1. The V segment lost 4 bases and the J segment 4 bases; nucleotides outside the gene matches: 10. Germline values: CDR1 SGHDT, CDR2 YYEEEE. This CDR3 has 16 amino acids. CDR3 sequence: CASSGQVNTFNEKLFF. CDR3 coding DNA: TGTGCCAGCAGCGGACAGGTCAACACCTTTAATGAAAAACTGTTTTTT.

This clone was seen more than once but under ten times. J is TRBJ2-2 and V is TRBV2; D may correspond to TRBD1 or TRBD2 (5 bases each). The CDR3 length is 14 residues. V was cut by 5 bases and J by 2 bases, with 9 bases left in between. Germline CDR1 reads SNHLY; CDR2 reads FYNNEI. The chain's CDR3 is CASSQGPNTGELFF. For the CDR3, the DNA is TGTGCCAGCAGTCAGGGACCAAACACCGGGGAGCTGTTTTTT.

This chain connects TRBV27 to TRBJ1-4; perhaps TRBD1 as D (6 bases). The V gene's germline CDR1 is MNHEY and CDR2 SMNVEV (reference sequence). Trimming left V 5 bases short and J 10 bases short, with 35 bases between. The CDR3 is made up of 20 amino acids. Written as DNA, the CDR3 is TGTGCCAGCAGTGGACACTCTCCGGGACCCAGAAGGGGGGGATTTCCAAAACTGTTTTTT. Translation gives CASSGHSPGPRRGGFPKLFF.

V usage is TRBV27 and J usage is TRBJ1-5; D is possibly TRBD1 (5 bases). Germline V gives CDR1 MNHEY, CDR2 SMNVEV (reference sequence). The CDR3 loop spans 13 amino acids. Trimming stripped 3 bases from V and 6 bases from J, with 9 bases between. Written as DNA, the CDR3 is TGTGCCAGCAGTTTGGGGAGGGGTCAGCCCCAGCATTTT. Amino acids: CASSLGRGQPQHF.

The chain uses TRBV7-8 and TRBJ1-2; TRBD1 is a possible D gene (5 bases). The CDR3 sequence is 15 residues long. Germline values: CDR1 SGHVS, CDR2 FQNEAQ. V lost 0 bases and J 4 bases, leaving 12 bases between the germline ends. As DNA, the CDR3 is TGTGCCAGCAGCTTAGCGGCTGACAGTATCTATGGCTACACCTTC. Amino acids: CASSLAADSIYGYTF.

The chain recombines TRBV7-2 with TRBJ2-2, with 7 bases aligning to TRBD2. The germline CDR1 and CDR2 sequences are SGHTA and FQGNSA. The J segment lost 2 bases and the V segment lost 2 bases, leaving 5 bases of the junction unmatched. CDR3 length equals 16 residues. The CDR3, as DNA: TGTGCCAGCAGCTTAATTGGGAGGGGAAACACCGGGGAGCTGTTTTTT. Translated: CASSLIGRGNTGELFF.

Only a few counts were recorded for this clone. The chain recombines TRBV7-3 with TRBJ1-1; a possible D gene is TRBD1 (6 bases). This CDR3 region has 15 residues. The V end lost 0 bases, the J end lost 5 bases, and 13 bases lay between the germline ends. Germline CDR1 and CDR2: SGHTA and FQGTGA. The CDR3 loop is CASSLTGGPGTEAFF. In DNA form, the CDR3 reads TGTGCCAGCAGCTTAACGGGGGGGCCAGGGACTGAAGCTTTCTTT.

Comments on this clone: A much larger clone lies one base from this, so it may be a read error. The chain has TRBV6-4 and TRBJ2-2, with D possibly being TRBD2 (6 bases). Germline V gene data show CDR1 as MRHNA and CDR2 as SNTAGT. Trimming cost V 3 bases and J 1 base, with 9 bases left between them. This CDR3 is built from 15 residues. The CDR3 region has the DNA TGTGCCAGCAGTGAAGTGGGAGGGAACACCGGGGAGCTGTTTTTT. Translated: CASSEVGGNTGELFF.

The chain combines TRBV5-4 with TRBJ1-2; D not resolved. This CDR3 has 13 amino acids. Germline-derived CDR1 and CDR2 are SGHNT and YYREEE (reference sequence). Between the trimmed V and J ends, which lost 4 bases and 4 bases, there was a span of 11 bases. CDR3 sequence reads: CASSRTAGYGYTF. The CDR3 DNA reads as TGTGCCAGCAGCCGGACGGCGGGCTATGGCTACACCTTC.